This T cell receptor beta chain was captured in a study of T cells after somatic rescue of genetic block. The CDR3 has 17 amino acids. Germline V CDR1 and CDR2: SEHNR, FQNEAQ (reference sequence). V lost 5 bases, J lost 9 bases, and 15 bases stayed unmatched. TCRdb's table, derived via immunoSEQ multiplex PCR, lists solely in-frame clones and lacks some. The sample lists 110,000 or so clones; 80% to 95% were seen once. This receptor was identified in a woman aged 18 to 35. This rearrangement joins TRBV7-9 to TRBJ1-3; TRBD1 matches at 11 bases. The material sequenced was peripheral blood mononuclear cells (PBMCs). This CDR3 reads CASSPRTGGSFLGTIYF. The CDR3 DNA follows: TGTGCCAGCAGCCCGAGGACAGGGGGCTCATTTTTGGGCACCATATATTTT.